This T cell receptor (beta chain) was sequenced during a study of cytomegalovirus exposure and HLA in healthy donors. Broader study findings: Analysis performed later found about 18,000 TCR beta sequences associated with HLA alleles at 0.05 false discovery rate. TRBV6-2, TRBV6-3 and some other V segments were unresolvable in 87-base-pair reads.

Concerning this clone itself: What it recognizes is unknown. The junction does not match germline at one end; this may be a read error.

With 60 Vbeta and 13 Jbeta primers, the PCR was carried out. The repertoire was sequenced with immunoSEQ multiplex PCR; TCRdb's copy has only in-frame clones and lacks some. Of about 200,000 clones listed, roughly 84% are singletons. The CDR3 has 15 residues. Germline values: CDR1 SEHNR, CDR2 FQNEAQ (reference sequence). The sample consisted of PBMCs. The chain employs TRBV7-9 and TRBJ1-5; D gene uncertain. This receptor was identified in a boy aged 2-15 years in good health and CMV-seronegative. CDR3 in DNA: TGTTCCAGCAGCTTAGACGGGTTTAGCAATCAGCCCCAGCATTTT. It codes for CSSSLDGFSNQPQHF.